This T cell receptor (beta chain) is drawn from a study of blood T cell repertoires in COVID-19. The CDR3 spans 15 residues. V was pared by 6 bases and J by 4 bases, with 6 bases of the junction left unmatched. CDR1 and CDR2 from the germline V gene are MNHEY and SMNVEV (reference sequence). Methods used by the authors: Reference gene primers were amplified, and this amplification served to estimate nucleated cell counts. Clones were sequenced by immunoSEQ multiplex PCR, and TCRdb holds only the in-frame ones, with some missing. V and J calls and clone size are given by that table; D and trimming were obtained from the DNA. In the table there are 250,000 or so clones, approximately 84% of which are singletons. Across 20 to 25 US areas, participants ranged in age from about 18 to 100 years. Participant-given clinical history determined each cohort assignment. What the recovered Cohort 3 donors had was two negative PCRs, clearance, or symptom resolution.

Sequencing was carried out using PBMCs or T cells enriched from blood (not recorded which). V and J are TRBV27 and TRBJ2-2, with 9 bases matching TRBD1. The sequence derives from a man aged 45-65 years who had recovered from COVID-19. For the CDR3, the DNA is TGTGCCAGCAGCCGTAGACAGGGGGGCACCGGGGAGCTGTTTTTT. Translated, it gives CASSRRQGGTGELFF.